One and the same sample provided the 26 T cell receptor beta chains below, sequenced in a study of cytomegalovirus exposure and HLA in healthy donors. PCR used 60 Vbeta primers and 13 Jbeta primers. The protocol was immunoSEQ multiplex PCR, while the TCRdb copy is restricted to in-frame clones and leaves out a portion. There are around 180,000 clones in the sample; roughly 87% occur only once, and about 0.21% lies in the top ten. The sample taken for sequencing was PBMCs. The source is a girl less than two years old in good health and CMV-seronegative.

This clone has just one count. The rearrangement links TRBV9 to TRBJ1-1; D remains ambiguous. Per the germline V gene, CDR1 is SGDLS and CDR2 is YYNGEE. Trimming took 0 bases from V and 5 from J, leaving 8 bases between them. The length of the CDR3 is 13 residues. CDR3 DNA sequence: TGTGCCAGCAGCGTAGATCAGGTAACTGAAGCTTTCTTT. Translated: CASSVDQVTEAFF.

V usage is TRBV30 and J usage is TRBJ2-5, with a weak D call TRBD1 (5 bases). V was cut by 2 bases and J by 2 bases, with 6 bases left in between. Per germline, CDR1 GTSNPN and CDR2 SVGIG (reference sequence). The CDR3 extends over 12 amino acids. The CDR3 is CAWSSGQETQYF. The CDR3, as DNA: TGTGCCTGGAGTTCAGGGCAAGAGACCCAGTACTTC. The full variable domain, completed using reference TRBV30 and TRBJ2-5, is SQTIHQWPATLVQPVGSPLSLECTVEGTSNPNLYWYRQAAGRGLQLLFYSVGIGQISSEVPQNLSASRPQDRQFILSSKKLLLSDSGFYLCAWSSGQETQYFGPGTRLLVL.

The chain uses TRBV7-2 and TRBJ1-2; D call uncertain. CDR3 size: 15 residues. Trimming left V 1 base short and J 5 bases short, with 14 bases between. The germline gives CDR1 SGHTA, CDR2 FQGNSA. The DNA of the CDR3 is TGTGCCAGCAGCTTAGAAGTAAGGCAGGAATATGGCTACACCTTC. Translated, it gives CASSLEVRQEYGYTF.

The chain recombines TRBV6-1 with TRBJ2-5; 7 nucleotides match TRBD2. The assigned J gene may be wrong: the sequence end matches TRBJ2-7 better. The CDR3 has 17 residues. CDR1 is MNHNS and CDR2 is SASEGT in the germline V gene. CDR3 coding DNA: TGTGCCAGCAGTGGCCAGACAGCGCGGGAGATCTCCTACGAGCAGTACTTC. Encoded protein: CASSGQTAREISYEQYF.

This CDR3 is CAISESKGLASSYEQYF. CDR3 nucleotides: TGTGCCATCAGTGAGTCGAAGGGACTAGCGAGCTCCTACGAGCAGTACTTC. The chain employs TRBV10-3 and TRBJ2-7; TRBD2 matches at 10 bases. The germline V gene encodes CDR1 ENHRY and CDR2 SYGVKD. J gave up 0 bases and V 0 bases, and 5 bases lay outside the gene matches. This CDR3 is built from 17 residues.

CDR3 amino acids: CASSQREPGNTIYF. The CDR3 DNA follows: TGTGCCAGCAGCCAGCGAGAACCTGGAAACACCATATATTTT. The J gene is TRBJ1-3, the V gene TRBV2, with D hard to call. Germline V gene sequence: CDR1 SNHLY, CDR2 FYNNEI. The length of the CDR3 is 14 residues. The V end was cut by 6 bases, the J end by 2 bases, with 11 bases between.

The genes are TRBV2 and TRBJ1-4; maybe TRBD1 (6 bases). Germline CDR1 is SNHLY and CDR2 is FYNNEI. The CDR3 length is 14 residues. The ends were cut back, 6 bases at V and 5 bases at J, with 13 bases in the middle. The CDR3 is CASSARGLNEKLFF. The CDR3 bases are TGTGCCAGCAGCGCCAGGGGTCTAAATGAAAAACTGTTTTTT.

The chain joins TRBV12-5 to TRBJ2-3; TRBD1 agrees at 7 bases. The germline CDR1 and CDR2 sequences are LGHNT and FRNRAP. J gave up 4 bases and V 1 base, and 2 bases lay outside the gene matches. The CDR3 is made up of 14 amino acids. As DNA, the CDR3 is TGTGCTAGTGGTTTGGAAACAGGGGCAGATACGCAGTATTTT. It encodes CASGLETGADTQYF.

The CDR3 here is CAWSQEGQGISNTIYF. The CDR3, as DNA: TGTGCCTGGAGTCAGGAGGGACAGGGGATAAGTAACACCATATATTTT. The chain links TRBV30 to TRBJ1-3; 10 nucleotides line up with TRBD1. Trimming at V came to 2 bases and at J to 7 bases, leaving 11 bases not matched to a gene. The CDR3 consists of 16 residues. CDR1 is GTSNPN, CDR2 SVGIG, per germline (reference sequence).

The chain combines TRBV6-7 with TRBJ2-5; a possible D gene is TRBD1 (7 bases). TRBV6-7 is an ORF for which the function is uncertain. The CDR3 consists of 13 residues. The V end lost 8 bases, the J end lost 5 bases, and 15 bases lay between the germline ends. CDR3 loop: CASRGGGDETQYF. In DNA form, the CDR3 reads TGTGCCAGCCGTGGAGGGGGCGATGAGACCCAGTACTTC.

The chain is built from TRBV15 and TRBJ2-1; 9 bases map to TRBD2. The V and J ends lost 3 bases and 6 bases, in that order; junction bases with no gene match: 3. This CDR3 contains 14 residues. Germline V CDR1 and CDR2: LNHNV, YYDKDF (reference sequence). CDR3 in amino acids: CATSSRTSANEQFF. CDR3 sequence (DNA): TGTGCCACCAGCAGCAGGACTAGCGCCAATGAGCAGTTCTTC.

The chain recombines TRBV7-9 with TRBJ1-1; weak D call: TRBD1 (5 bases). V was clipped by 5 bases and J by 3 bases, with 19 bases between them. CDR3 length: 16 amino acids. Germline CDR1 reads SEHNR; CDR2 reads FQNEAQ (reference sequence). DNA of the CDR3: TGTGCCAGCAGCCCTAGACGGGACTCCTCCGACACTGAAGCTTTCTTT. Its protein product is CASSPRRDSSDTEAFF.

CDR3 region: CAWTPGNSPLHF. The CDR3 DNA sequence: TGTGCCTGGACCCCAGGGAATTCACCCCTCCACTTT. V is TRBV30 and J is TRBJ1-6; D possibly corresponds to TRBD1 (5 bases). V was pared by 4 bases and J by 7 bases, with 8 bases between. This CDR3 is built from 12 residues. CDR1 GTSNPN and CDR2 SVGIG come from the germline V gene (reference sequence).

This chain connects TRBV6-5 to TRBJ1-2, with 8 bases matching TRBD1. The CDR3 runs to 15 residues. V shed 0 bases, J shed 5 bases, and the junction held 5 bases outside the gene matches. Looked up from germline, CDR1 is MNHEY and CDR2 is SVGAGI. The CDR3 protein is CASSYSIGQGYGYTF. The CDR3 DNA is TGTGCCAGCAGTTACTCGATAGGACAGGGTTATGGCTACACCTTC.

This clone was found a few times. The chain links TRBV7-8 to TRBJ2-2; D remains unclear. V was shortened by 2 bases and J by 6 bases, with 4 bases between the two germline ends. The germline V gene has CDR1 SGHVS and CDR2 FQNEAQ. The CDR3 spans 12 residues. The CDR3 sequence is CASSLFAGELFF. CDR3 bases: TGTGCCAGCAGCTTATTCGCCGGGGAGCTGTTTTTT. The full variable domain, completed using reference TRBV7-8 and TRBJ2-2, is GAGVSQSPRYKVAKRGQDVALRCDPISGHVSLFWYQQALGQGPEFLTYFQNEAQLDKSGLPSDRFFAERPEGSVSTLKIQRTQQEDSAVYLCASSLFAGELFFGEGSRLTVL.

The chain combines TRBV4-1 with TRBJ1-5; no clear D. V shed 0 bases and J shed 7 bases, with 7 bases lying between them. The germline CDR1 and CDR2 sequences are MGHRA and YSYEKL. The length of the CDR3 is 13 residues. CDR3 nucleotide sequence: TGCGCCAGCAGCCAAGAGACAAGCCAGCCCCAGCATTTT. Its protein product is CASSQETSQPQHF.

This clone was counted between two and nine times. The chain recombines TRBV9 with TRBJ2-7, with a tentative D call TRBD2 (6 bases). The CDR3 is 14 residues long. Germline CDR1 reads SGDLS; CDR2 reads YYNGEE. Trimming took off 2 bases at V and 4 bases at J, with 13 bases between the two ends. The CDR3 protein is CASSVEGLSYEQYF. CDR3 nucleotide sequence: TGTGCCAGCAGCGTCGAGGGACTTTCATACGAGCAGTACTTC.

This clone was observed a few times. The chain combines TRBV5-4 with TRBJ2-1, with a weak D call TRBD2 (6 bases). The germline gives CDR1 SGHNT, CDR2 YYREEE (reference sequence). The CDR3 sequence is 15 residues long. V was trimmed by 0 bases and J by 8 bases, leaving 15 bases between them. The CDR3 protein is CASSLESLAWYEQFF. The CDR3 DNA reads as TGTGCCAGCAGCTTGGAATCCCTAGCGTGGTATGAGCAGTTCTTC.

V usage is TRBV2 and J usage is TRBJ2-7; D possibly corresponds to TRBD1 (6 bases). This CDR3 is built from 13 residues. Germline lookup yields CDR1 SNHLY and CDR2 FYNNEI. Trimming took off 7 bases at V and 2 bases at J, with 12 bases between the two ends. The DNA of the CDR3 is TGTGCCAGCACTACTGGGACACCCTACGAGCAGTACTTC. Protein sequence: CASTTGTPYEQYF.

The gene calls are TRBV11-1 and TRBJ2-1; D gene uncertain. The CDR3 extends over 13 amino acids. Germline CDR1 reads SGHAT; CDR2 reads FQDESV (reference sequence). V was shortened by 1 base and J by 5 bases, with 6 bases between the two germline ends. The CDR3 bases are TGTGCCAGCAGCTTAGACTTAAACAATGAGCAGTTCTTC. This sequence encodes CASSLDLNNEQFF.

J is TRBJ2-2 and V is TRBV9, with 7 bases lining up with TRBD2. From germline, CDR1 is SGDLS and CDR2 YYNGEE. V dropped 4 bases and J dropped 2; count of bases not matched to a gene: 11. The CDR3 has 17 amino acids. The CDR3 loop is CASSSTSSGANTGELFF. DNA for the CDR3: TGTGCCAGCAGCTCTACCTCAAGCGGGGCCAACACCGGGGAGCTGTTTTTT.

V is TRBV6-1 and J is TRBJ1-2; TRBD1 is a possible D gene (5 bases). The CDR3 is made up of 14 amino acids. Germline V gene sequence: CDR1 MNHNS, CDR2 SASEGT. Trimming cost V 5 bases and J 3 bases, with 13 bases left between them. CDR3 in DNA: TGTGCCAGCAGTTCAGGGATGGGTCACTATGGCTACACCTTC. Translating gives CASSSGMGHYGYTF.

This chain uses TRBV6-1 with TRBJ1-6, with 8 nucleotides matching TRBD1. There are 14 residues in the CDR3. From germline, CDR1 is MNHNS and CDR2 SASEGT. V shed 4 bases, J shed 9 bases, and the junction held 5 bases outside the gene matches. This CDR3 is CASSGGDRPSPLHF. The CDR3 coding sequence is TGTGCCAGCAGTGGGGGGGACAGGCCTTCACCCCTCCACTTT.

The genes are TRBV2 and TRBJ2-3, with 11 bases lining up with TRBD2. The V and J ends lost 8 bases and 4 bases, in that order; junction bases with no gene match: 11. Germline lookup yields CDR1 SNHLY and CDR2 FYNNEI. The CDR3 is 16 residues long. DNA for the CDR3: TGTGCCAGCCTGCGGGGACTAGCGGAGGGGGCAGATACGCAGTATTTT. Translating it yields CASLRGLAEGADTQYF. The complete variable domain, with remaining parts taken from reference TRBV2 and TRBJ2-3, reads EPEVTQTPSHQVTQMGQEVILRCVPISNHLYFYWYRQILGQKVEFLVSFYNNEISEKSEIFDDQFSVERPDGSNFTLKIRSTKLEDSAMYFCASLRGLAEGADTQYFGPGTRLTVL.

This clone appeared a few times. The rearrangement uses TRBV30 and TRBJ2-3; 8 bases match TRBD2. This CDR3 has 13 amino acids. Unmatched junction bases numbered 3, after V lost 4 bases and J lost 3 bases. From germline, CDR1 is GTSNPN and CDR2 SVGIG (reference sequence). CDR3 in amino acids: CAWKAGVTDTQYF. DNA for the CDR3: TGTGCCTGGAAAGCGGGAGTAACAGATACGCAGTATTTT.

This clone turned up a few times. This rearrangement joins TRBV7-2 to TRBJ2-5; 8 nucleotides align to TRBD1. The CDR3 covers 14 residues. J lost 4 bases, V lost 5 bases, and 6 bases had no gene match. Germline V gene sequence: CDR1 SGHTA, CDR2 FQGNSA. The DNA of the CDR3 is TGTGCCAGCAGCACCCGGACAGGGATAGAGACCCAGTACTTC. Translated: CASSTRTGIETQYF.